This T cell receptor beta chain derives from a study of cytomegalovirus exposure and HLA in healthy donors. It was with 60 Vbeta and 13 Jbeta primers that the PCR ran. Assay used: immunoSEQ multiplex PCR; TCRdb lists only in-frame clones, some missing. The table lists approximately 130,000 clones, about two thirds of them singletons. This CDR3 has 15 residues. V lost 5 bases and J 1 base, leaving 12 bases between the germline ends. CDR1 and CDR2 from the germline V gene are MNHNY and SVGAGI (reference sequence). The rearrangement joins TRBV6-6 to TRBJ1-5; D is unclear. The sequence was collected from a woman in her fifties or sixties in good health and CMV-seropositive. Material: PBMCs. The CDR3 DNA follows: TGTGCCAGCAGTGCTCCACCCGGGAGCAATCAGCCCCAGCATTTT. Protein: CASSAPPGSNQPQHF.